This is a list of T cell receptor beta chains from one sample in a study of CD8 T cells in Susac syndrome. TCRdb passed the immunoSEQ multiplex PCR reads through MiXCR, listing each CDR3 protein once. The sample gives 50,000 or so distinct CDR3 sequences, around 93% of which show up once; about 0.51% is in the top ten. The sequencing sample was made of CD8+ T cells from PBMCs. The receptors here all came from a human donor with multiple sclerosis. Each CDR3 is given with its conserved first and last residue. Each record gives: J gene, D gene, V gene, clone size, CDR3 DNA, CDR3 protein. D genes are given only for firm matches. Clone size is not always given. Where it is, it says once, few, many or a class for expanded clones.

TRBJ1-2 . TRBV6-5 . TGTGCCAGCAGTTACCGCGGGGGGGCCAACTATGGCTACACCTTC CASSYRGGANYGYTF
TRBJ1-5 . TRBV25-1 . TGTGCCAGCAGTGAATCTGGGCAGGGTAGCCAGCCCCAGCATTTT CASSESGQGSQPQHF
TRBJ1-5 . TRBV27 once TGTGCCGGCAGTTTGGGCCCGGGGCAGCCCCAGCATTTT CAGSLGPGQPQHF
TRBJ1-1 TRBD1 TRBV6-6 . TGTGCCAGCAGTTACTCAGGGGGCGCGTGGGAAGCTTTCTTT CASSYSGGAWEAFF
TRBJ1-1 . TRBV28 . TGTGCCAGCAGCCACCGTGGAGTAGAAGCTTTCTTT CASSHRGVEAFF
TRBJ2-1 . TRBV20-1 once TGCAGTGCTAGAGAACTGGGCAGAGGGGAGCAGTTCTTC CSARELGRGEQFF
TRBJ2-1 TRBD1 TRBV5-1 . TGCGCCAGCAGCTTAACAGGGGGCGGGGGTAATGAGCAGTTCTTC CASSLTGGGGNEQFF
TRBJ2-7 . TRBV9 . TGTGCCAGCAGTTACTGGGGACGGTTCGCCGAGCAGTACTTC CASSYWGRFAEQYF
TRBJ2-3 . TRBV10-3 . TGTGCCATCAGCCCGGAGAACCCCCCAGATACGCAGTATTTT CAISPENPPDTQYF
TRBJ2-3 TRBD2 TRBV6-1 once TGTGCCAGCAGCCGACTAGCGGGGGTCGTGCCAGATACGCAGTATTTT CASSRLAGVVPDTQYF
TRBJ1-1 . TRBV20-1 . TGCAGTGCTAGGGACGGCAGGGAGGCGACTGAAGCTTCCTTT CSARDGREATEASF
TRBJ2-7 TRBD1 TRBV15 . TGTGCCACCAGCAGAGATAGGACAGGGGCAACCTACGAGCAGTACTTC CATSRDRTGATYEQYF
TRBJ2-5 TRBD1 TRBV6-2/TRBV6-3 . TGTGCCAGCAGATCCAAGGACAGGGTCTGGAAGACCCAGTACTTC CASRSKDRVWKTQYF
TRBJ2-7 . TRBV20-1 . TGCAGTGCTAACCGGGACGCACATTCCTACGAGCAGTACTTC CSANRDAHSYEQYF
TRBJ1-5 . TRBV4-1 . TGCGCCAGCAGCCACGAGATGGGGGGAGGCAATCAGCCCCAGCATTTT CASSHEMGGGNQPQHF
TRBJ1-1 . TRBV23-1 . TGCGCCAGCAGTAACCGCAGGGGACTTGACGCTGAAGCTTTCTTT CASSNRRGLDAEAFF
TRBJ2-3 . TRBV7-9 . TGTGCCAGCAGCCCACTGCGGGGGCGCGACACAGATACGCAGTATTTT CASSPLRGRDTDTQYF
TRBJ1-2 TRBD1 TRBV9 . TGTGCCAGCAGCCCCCGGACAGGGTCCTATGGCTACACCTTC CASSPRTGSYGYTF
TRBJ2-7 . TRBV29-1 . TGCAGCGTTGAATACGGGACAGAGCAGTACTTC CSVEYGTEQYF
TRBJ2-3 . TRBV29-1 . TGCAGCGTTGAACAGGGCCTAACCACAGATACGCAGTATTTT CSVEQGLTTDTQYF
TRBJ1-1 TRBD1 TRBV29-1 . TGCAGCGGGCAGGGGGCTGAAGCTTTCTTT CSGQGAEAFF
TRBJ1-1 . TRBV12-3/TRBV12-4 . TGTGCCAGCAGTCTTACCATTAAGGGGACTGAAGCTTTCTTT CASSLTIKGTEAFF
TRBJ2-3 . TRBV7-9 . TGTGCCAGCAGCTTAGGTGGAGCTCTAGATGGATGGGGCACAGATACGCAGTATTTT CASSLGGALDGWGTDTQYF
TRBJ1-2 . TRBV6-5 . TGTGCCAGCAGTTATGCAGATAACTATGGCTACACCTTC CASSYADNYGYTF
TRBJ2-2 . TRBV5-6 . TGTGCCAGCAGCTTGATCGGGGAGCTGTTTTTT CASSLIGELFF
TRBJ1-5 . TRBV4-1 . TGCGCCAGCAGCCCCGGCCCACAGGGACGGCAGCCCCAGCATTTT CASSPGPQGRQPQHF
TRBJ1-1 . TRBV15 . TGTGCCACCAGCAGAGCCCCGGCCACTGAAGCTTTCTTT CATSRAPATEAFF
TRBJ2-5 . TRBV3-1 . TGTGCCAGCAGCCAAGACACCCAGGTGCTGGGTAAAGAGACCCAGTACTTC CASSQDTQVLGKETQYF
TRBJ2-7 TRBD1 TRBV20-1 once TGCAGTGCTAGAGCGGCCGACAGGGCCCTCGAGCAGTACTTC CSARAADRALEQYF
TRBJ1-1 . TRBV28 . TGTGCCAGCAGTCCGGGGGCCGAGAACACTGAAGCTTTCTTT CASSPGAENTEAFF
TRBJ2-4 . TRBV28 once TGTGCCTGCTCTCGGACCAAAAACATTCAGTACTTC CACSRTKNIQYF
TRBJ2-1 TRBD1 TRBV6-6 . TGTGCCAGCAGGGACAGGAGAGACAATGAGCAGTTCTTC CASRDRRDNEQFF
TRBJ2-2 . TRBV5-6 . TGTGCCAGCAGCTTGTTGCGGGGTAACACCGGGGAGCTGTTTTTT CASSLLRGNTGELFF
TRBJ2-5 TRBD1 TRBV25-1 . TGTGCCACCCAGGGGGCTCCCGCCACGTACTTC CATQGAPATYF
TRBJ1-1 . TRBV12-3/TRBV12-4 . TGTGCCAGCAGTCTGCCAGGGACTGAAGCTTTCTTT CASSLPGTEAFF
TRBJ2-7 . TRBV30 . TGTGCCTGGAGTGAAGGGGTGGGGTACGAGCAGTACTTC CAWSEGVGYEQYF
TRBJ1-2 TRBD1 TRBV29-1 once TGCAGCGTTGAAGAAGGGGGCGCCTACTATGGCTACACCTTC CSVEEGGAYYGYTF
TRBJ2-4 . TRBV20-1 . TGCAGTGCTAGATCAGGAGGGGCCTTAGCCAAAAACATTCAGTACTTC CSARSGGALAKNIQYF
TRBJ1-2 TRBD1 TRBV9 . TGTGCCAGCAGCGCCGCAGGGGGGCATGGCTACACCTTC CASSAAGGHGYTF
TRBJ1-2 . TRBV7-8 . TGTGCCAGCAGCCCCCGTATTTGGGGCTACACCTTC CASSPRIWGYTF
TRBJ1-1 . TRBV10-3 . TGTGCCATCAGTGACGCGAAGAACACTGAAGCTTTCTTT CAISDAKNTEAFF
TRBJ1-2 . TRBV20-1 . TGCAGTGCTCGACCCGTGGGGGACTATGGCTACACCTTC CSARPVGDYGYTF
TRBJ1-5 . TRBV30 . TGTGCCTGGAATGGCGGTTATAGCAATCAGCCCCAGCATTTT CAWNGGYSNQPQHF
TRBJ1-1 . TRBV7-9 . TGTGCCAGCGGTGCAACAGCGAATAAATGGAACACTGAAGCTTTCTTT CASGATANKWNTEAFF
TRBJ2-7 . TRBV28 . TGTGCCAGCAGTTTCGTGGGTTCTGTATACGAGCAGTACTTC CASSFVGSVYEQYF
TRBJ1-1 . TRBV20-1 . TGCAGTGCTAGTCATAGCCCCTTGCACACTGAAGCTTTCTTT CSASHSPLHTEAFF
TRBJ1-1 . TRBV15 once TGTGCCAGCCGGGACAAGTCTACCGTGAACACTGAAGCTTTCTTT CASRDKSTVNTEAFF
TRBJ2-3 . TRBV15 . TGTGCCACCAGCTCATGGACTGGAGGATCTAGCACAGATACGCAGTATTTT CATSSWTGGSSTDTQYF
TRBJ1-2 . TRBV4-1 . TGCGCCAGCAGCCAAGACCAATCGGGGGGCAAGCTTGGCTACACCTTC CASSQDQSGGKLGYTF
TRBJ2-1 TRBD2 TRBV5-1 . TGCGCCAGCAGCTTGGGGACTAGCGGGGGCCGAAATGAGCAGTTCTTC CASSLGTSGGRNEQFF
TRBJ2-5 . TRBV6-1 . TGTGCCAGCAGTCAAAAACACCGGACAGTCCAAGAGACCCAGTACTTC CASSQKHRTVQETQYF